The source of this T cell receptor (beta chain) is a study of blood T cell repertoires in COVID-19. Study in general: In each case, the material was cDNA or gDNA derived from T cells, B-cell-depleted T cells, or PBMCs.

The length of the CDR3 is 16 residues. Germline V gene data show CDR1 as LNHDA and CDR2 as SQIVND (reference sequence). The V gene lost 3 bases and the J gene lost 4 bases, with 15 bases spanning the gap. Some clones are missing from TCRdb's copy, which holds only in-frame ones; the method was immunoSEQ multiplex PCR. This table has about 280,000 clones, 83% appearing once. The chain carries TRBV19 and TRBJ2-2, with a tentative D call TRBD1 (5 bases). The sample consisted of peripheral blood. The sequence came from a woman aged 45-65 years who had recovered from COVID-19. The CDR3, as DNA: TGTGCCAGTAGTATCGCTGGGGCGAGGTTCACCGGGGAGCTGTTTTTT. Translating it yields CASSIAGARFTGELFF.